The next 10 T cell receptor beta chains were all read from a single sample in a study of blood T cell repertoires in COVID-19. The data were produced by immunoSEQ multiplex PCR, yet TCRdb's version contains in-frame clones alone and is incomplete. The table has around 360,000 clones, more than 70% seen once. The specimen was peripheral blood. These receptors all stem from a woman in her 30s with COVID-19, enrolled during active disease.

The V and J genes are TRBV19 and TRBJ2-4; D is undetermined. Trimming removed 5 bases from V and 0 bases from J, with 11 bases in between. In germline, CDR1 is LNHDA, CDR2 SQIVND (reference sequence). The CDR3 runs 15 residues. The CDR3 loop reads CASSLSRLAKNIQYF. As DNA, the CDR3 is TGTGCCAGTAGTCTTTCCAGGCTAGCCAAAAACATTCAGTACTTC.

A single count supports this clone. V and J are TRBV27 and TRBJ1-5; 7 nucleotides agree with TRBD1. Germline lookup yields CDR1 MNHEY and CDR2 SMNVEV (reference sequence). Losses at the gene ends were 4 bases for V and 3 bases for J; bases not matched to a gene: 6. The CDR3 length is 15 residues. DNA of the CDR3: TGTGCCAGCAGTTCGATAGGGGGCGACAATCAGCCCCAGCATTTT. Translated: CASSSIGGDNQPQHF.

The CDR3 coding sequence is TGTGCCAGCTCACCGGTAAAAGGCCTAGGCACTGAAGCTTTCTTT. Translating it yields CASSPVKGLGTEAFF. The chain recombines TRBV18 with TRBJ1-1; D is unclear. The V end was cut by 3 bases, the J end by 4 bases, with 15 bases between. The CDR3 totals 15 residues. Germline assignment: CDR1 KGHSH and CDR2 LQKENI.

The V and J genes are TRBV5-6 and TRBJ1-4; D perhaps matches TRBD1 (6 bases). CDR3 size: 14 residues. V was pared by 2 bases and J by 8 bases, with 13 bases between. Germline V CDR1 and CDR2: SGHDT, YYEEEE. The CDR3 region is CASSFGTKVEKLFF. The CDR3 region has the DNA TGTGCCAGCAGCTTCGGGACAAAAGTAGAAAAACTGTTTTTT.

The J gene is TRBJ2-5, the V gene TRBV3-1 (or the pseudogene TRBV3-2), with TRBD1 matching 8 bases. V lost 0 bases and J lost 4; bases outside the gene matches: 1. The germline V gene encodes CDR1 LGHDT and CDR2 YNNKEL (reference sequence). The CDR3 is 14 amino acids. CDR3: CASSQDRGLETQYF. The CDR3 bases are TGTGCCAGCAGCCAAGACAGGGGGCTAGAGACCCAGTACTTC.

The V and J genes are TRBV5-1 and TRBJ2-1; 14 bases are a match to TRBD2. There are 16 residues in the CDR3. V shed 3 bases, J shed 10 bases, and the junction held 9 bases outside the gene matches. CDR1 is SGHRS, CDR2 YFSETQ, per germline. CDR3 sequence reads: CASSSPGLAGVTEQFF. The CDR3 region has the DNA TGCGCCAGCAGCTCTCCGGGACTAGCGGGAGTGACGGAGCAGTTCTTC.

The CDR3 loop reads CASSRDGGLGETQYF. For the CDR3, the DNA is TGCGCCAGCAGCCGGGACGGGGGTTTGGGAGAGACCCAGTACTTC. The chain combines TRBV4-3 with TRBJ2-5; perhaps TRBD2 as D (6 bases). V was pared by 4 bases and J by 4 bases, with 16 bases between. Germline values: CDR1 LGHNA, CDR2 YSLEER. The CDR3 is 15 residues long.

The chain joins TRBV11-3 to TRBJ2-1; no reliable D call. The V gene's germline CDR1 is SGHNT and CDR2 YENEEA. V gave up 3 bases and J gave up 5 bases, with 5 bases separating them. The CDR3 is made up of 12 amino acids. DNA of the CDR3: TGTGCCAGCAGCTTGCAGGACAATGAGCAGTTCTTC. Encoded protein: CASSLQDNEQFF.

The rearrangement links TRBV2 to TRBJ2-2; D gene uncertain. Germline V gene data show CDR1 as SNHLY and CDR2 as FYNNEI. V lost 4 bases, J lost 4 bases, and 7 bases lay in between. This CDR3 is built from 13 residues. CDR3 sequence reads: CASSVDITGELFF. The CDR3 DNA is TGTGCCAGCAGTGTAGACATCACCGGGGAGCTGTTTTTT. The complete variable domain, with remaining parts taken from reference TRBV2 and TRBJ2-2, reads EPEVTQTPSHQVTQMGQEVILRCVPISNHLYFYWYRQILGQKVEFLVSFYNNEISEKSEIFDDQFSVERPDGSNFTLKIRSTKLEDSAMYFCASSVDITGELFFGEGSRLTVL.

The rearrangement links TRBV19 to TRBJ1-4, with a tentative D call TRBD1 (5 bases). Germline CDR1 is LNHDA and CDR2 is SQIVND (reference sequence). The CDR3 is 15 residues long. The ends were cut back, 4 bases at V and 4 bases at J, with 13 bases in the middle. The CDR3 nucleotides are TGTGCCAGTAGTAGGGCGGCAGGACATAATGAAAAACTGTTTTTT. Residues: CASSRAAGHNEKLFF.